Listed below are T cell receptor beta chains from one sample, sequenced in a study of blood T cell repertoires in COVID-19. Here immunoSEQ multiplex PCR was the method, and the copy in TCRdb shows in-frame clones only, minus some. The table has 260,000 or so clones, approximately 90% seen once; the top ten hold about 16%. The sample was PBMCs or T cells enriched from blood (not recorded which). The receptors derive from a man aged 18 to 29 who had recovered from COVID-19. CDR3s include the opening cysteine and the closing phenylalanine or tryptophan. Each record gives: clone size, V gene, D gene, J gene, CDR3 protein, CDR3 DNA. The D gene is left open where the match is weak. Clone size appears in some rows only: once, few, many, or a class for an expanded clone.

-,TRBV25-1,-,TRBJ1-1,CASSAGGRGNTEAFF,TGTGCCAGCAGTGCCGGGGGACGAGGGAACACTGAAGCTTTCTTT
-,TRBV28,TRBD2,TRBJ2-4,CASSPKREEGIGKNIQYF,TGTGCCAGCAGTCCGAAGCGGGAGGAAGGGATTGGCAAAAACATTCAGTACTTC
-,TRBV3-1/TRBV3-2,-,TRBJ1-1,CASRGGSGAFF,TGTGCCAGCAGGGGAGGTTCTGGGGCTTTCTTT
-,TRBV7-2,-,TRBJ2-3,CASSLVPGRGGTDTQYF,TGTGCCAGCAGCCTAGTCCCTGGGCGGGGAGGCACAGATACGCAGTATTTT
-,TRBV4-1,-,TRBJ2-1,CASSQARGYEQFF,TGCGCCAGCAGCCAAGCCAGGGGCTATGAGCAGTTCTTC
-,TRBV6-5,-,TRBJ1-2,CASSTGQPGGYTF,TGTGCCAGCAGTACCGGGCAGCCAGGGGGCTACACCTTC
-,TRBV10-3,-,TRBJ1-2,CAISESTVAGYGYTF,TGTGCCATCAGTGAGTCGACAGTGGCAGGCTATGGCTACACCTTC
-,TRBV6-2/TRBV6-3,TRBD1,TRBJ1-4,CASSRGQGWNEKLFF,TGTGCCAGCAGTCGGGGACAGGGTTGGAATGAAAAACTGTTTTTT
once,TRBV28,TRBD1,TRBJ1-2,CASSLYGQGYGYTF,TGTGCCAGCAGTTTGTATGGACAGGGCTATGGCTACACCTTC
-,TRBV5-1,TRBD2,TRBJ2-7,CASSPTASGPTYEQYF,TGCGCCAGCAGCCCCACCGCTAGCGGACCAACCTACGAGCAGTACTTC
-,TRBV7-8,TRBD1,TRBJ1-1,CASSPIRTGGEIEAFF,TGTGCCAGCAGCCCTATTCGGACAGGGGGTGAGATTGAAGCTTTCTTT
-,TRBV5-1,-,TRBJ1-2,CASSSGQPPNYGYTF,TGCGCCAGCAGCAGCGGACAGCCGCCTAACTATGGCTACACCTTC
-,TRBV20-1,-,TRBJ2-7,CSAIGGYEQYF,TGCAGTGCTATTGGAGGTTACGAGCAGTACTTC
-,TRBV19,TRBD2,TRBJ2-7,CASSMSLAGHEQYF,TGTGCCAGTAGTATGAGTCTAGCGGGTCACGAGCAGTACTTC
-,TRBV18,TRBD1,TRBJ2-5,CASSPYGTGETQYF,TGTGCCAGCTCACCGTATGGGACAGGAGAGACCCAGTACTTC
-,TRBV10-3,-,TRBJ2-3,CAISESTGGSTDTQYF,TGTGCCATCAGTGAGTCGACTGGCGGAAGCACAGATACGCAGTATTTT
-,TRBV7-2,TRBD2,TRBJ2-2,CASSLVGLAGRVYTGELFF,TGTGCCAGCAGCTTAGTAGGACTAGCGGGACGGGTATACACCGGGGAGCTGTTTTTT
-,TRBV19,TRBD1,TRBJ2-6,CASIHRGGANVLTF,TGTGCCAGTATACACAGGGGTGGGGCCAACGTCCTGACTTTC